One sample yielded the 21 T cell receptor beta chains listed below, sequenced in a study of blood T cell repertoires in COVID-19 (dated by TCRdb to 2019 to 2021). The protocol used for the library was the immunoSEQ multiplex PCR assay. The source is immuneACCESS, and TCRdb retained only in-frame sequences with V and J called. Part of the clones is not carried over; for the studies checked, unresolved V genes explain less than half of this, and the remainder is unexplained. This sample has roughly 150,000 clones in its table, and around four fifths of those were observed once. The ten largest make up around 6.5% of the sample. Sequenced sample: PBMCs or T cells enriched from blood (not recorded which). These receptors all come from a middle-aged woman who had recovered from COVID-19.

The chain joins TRBV5-6 to TRBJ2-2; TRBD2 matches 8 bases. There are 15 residues in the CDR3. Germline V gene sequence: CDR1 SGHDT, CDR2 YYEEEE. After removal of 9 bases from V and 4 bases from J, the junction contained 11 bases not matched to a gene. CDR3 nucleotide sequence: TGTGCCACAAACCCGGGGGGGACTGGCACCGGGGAGCTGTTTTTT. It codes for CATNPGGTGTGELFF.

The CDR3: CASSFGSGDYGYTF. The CDR3 nucleotides are TGTGCCAGCAGTTTTGGATCGGGGGACTATGGCTACACCTTC. The chain is built from TRBV7-8 and TRBJ1-2; tentatively, D is TRBD1 (5 bases). Germline V CDR1 and CDR2: SGHVS, FQNEAQ. Trimming stripped 6 bases from V and 3 bases from J, with 14 bases between. The CDR3 sequence is 14 residues long.

This sequence joins TRBV5-4 and TRBJ2-1; D call uncertain. V lost 0 bases and J 5 bases, leaving 6 bases between the germline ends. The CDR3 runs 13 residues. Per the germline V gene, CDR1 is SGHNT and CDR2 is YYREEE (reference sequence). DNA of the CDR3: TGTGCCAGCAGCTTGGTTAGAGACAATGAGCAGTTCTTC. Its translation is CASSLVRDNEQFF.

The V gene is TRBV6-5, the J gene TRBJ2-2; 9 positions match TRBD2. The germline gives CDR1 MNHEY, CDR2 SVGAGI. With 4 bases clipped from V and 5 bases from J, the junction kept 5 bases outside the gene matches. The CDR3 has 15 amino acids. The CDR3 DNA sequence: TGTGCCAGCAGTTTGCGGGGGGGCCGGACCGGGGAGCTGTTTTTT. This codes for CASSLRGGRTGELFF.

J is TRBJ1-6 and V is TRBV18; no clear D. Deletions cut 2 bases from V and 7 bases from J, with 15 bases between. The germline V gene has CDR1 KGHSH and CDR2 LQKENI. The CDR3 sequence is 16 residues long. CDR3 sequence reads: CASSPGSAGSNSPLHF. The CDR3 nucleotides are TGTGCCAGCTCACCAGGTAGTGCGGGGTCGAATTCACCCCTCCACTTT.

The chain recombines TRBV6-1 with TRBJ2-1; TRBD2 matches at 10 bases. CDR3 length equals 15 residues. The V gene end was trimmed by 2 bases and the J gene end by 9 bases; junction bases not matched to a gene: 7. Germline V gene data show CDR1 as MNHNS and CDR2 as SASEGT. In DNA form, the CDR3 reads TGTGCCAGCAGTGAAATGCTAGCGGGAGCTAGTGAGCAGTTCTTC. The encoded protein is CASSEMLAGASEQFF.

J is TRBJ1-2 and V is TRBV5-8; TRBD1 aligns across 7 bases. The germline V gene has CDR1 SGHTS and CDR2 YDEGEE. Trimming took 2 bases from V and 4 from J; bases not matched to a gene: 8. This CDR3 comprises 15 residues. CDR3 loop: CASSFATGEIYGYTF. The CDR3 DNA reads TGTGCCAGCAGCTTCGCAACAGGGGAAATCTATGGCTACACCTTC.

The rearrangement links TRBV10-3 to TRBJ2-7; TRBD1 aligns across 7 bases. Germline values: CDR1 ENHRY, CDR2 SYGVKD. The junction had 8 bases not matched to a gene; V was cut back by 6 bases and J by 3 bases. The CDR3 is 14 amino acids. CDR3 DNA: TGTGCCATCAGGGACCCTGGGACAGTCTACGAGCAGTACTTC. Translating it yields CAIRDPGTVYEQYF.

In its sample, this clone was seen a few times. The chain links TRBV7-9 to TRBJ1-2; 8 nucleotides agree with TRBD1. The CDR3 consists of 17 residues. Per germline, CDR1 SEHNR and CDR2 FQNEAQ (reference sequence). The J segment lost 3 bases and the V segment lost 1 base, leaving 10 bases of the junction unmatched. This chain's CDR3 is CASSLGFGQGAYYGYTF. The CDR3 DNA reads TGTGCCAGCAGCTTAGGGTTTGGTCAGGGGGCTTACTATGGCTACACCTTC.

V gene TRBV10-3 combines with J gene TRBJ1-1, with 7 nucleotides matching TRBD1. This CDR3 is 14 amino acids long. Germline trimming cut 6 bases from V and 2 bases from J; bases unmatched to any gene: 6. From germline, CDR1 is ENHRY and CDR2 SYGVKD. The CDR3 sequence is CAIRATGDNTEAFF. The CDR3 DNA reads TGTGCCATCAGGGCAACAGGGGATAACACTGAAGCTTTCTTT.

This clone was observed once. V is TRBV2 and J is TRBJ2-5; 12 positions match TRBD2. Germline CDR1 and CDR2: SNHLY and FYNNEI. The V gene end was trimmed by 6 bases and the J gene end by 5 bases; junction bases not matched to a gene: 7. The CDR3 contains 15 residues. The CDR3 DNA follows: TGTGCCAGCAGGGTGCTGACTAGCGGGAGTGAGACCCAGTACTTC. It translates to CASRVLTSGSETQYF.

This clone was found once. The chain combines TRBV27 with TRBJ2-3; weak D call: TRBD2 (6 bases). V gave up 5 bases and J gave up 2 bases, with 14 bases separating them. This CDR3 contains 15 residues. Germline V gives CDR1 MNHEY, CDR2 SMNVEV (reference sequence). CDR3 in DNA: TGTGCCAGCAGTCCATTAGGAGGGGTCACAGATACGCAGTATTTT. As protein: CASSPLGGVTDTQYF.

The chain employs TRBV7-8 and TRBJ2-7; 7 nucleotides align to TRBD2. Per the germline V gene, CDR1 is SGHVS and CDR2 is FQNEAQ. The CDR3 has 13 residues. After removal of 5 bases from V and 2 bases from J, the junction contained 3 bases not matched to a gene. The chain's CDR3 is CASSAGTTYEQYF. CDR3 bases: TGTGCCAGCAGCGCCGGGACTACCTACGAGCAGTACTTC.

The rearrangement links TRBV7-2 to TRBJ2-1; TRBD2 matches 9 bases. The V segment lost 5 bases and the J segment 6 bases; nucleotides outside the gene matches: 2. Germline CDR1 and CDR2: SGHTA and FQGNSA. The CDR3 is made up of 13 amino acids. CDR3 amino acids: CASSISGSNEQFF. As DNA, the CDR3 is TGTGCCAGCAGCATTAGCGGGAGCAATGAGCAGTTCTTC.

This chain links TRBV5-6 with TRBJ2-7; tentative D call: TRBD2 (5 bases). Germline V gene lookup returns CDR1 SGHDT and CDR2 YYEEEE. Trimming pared 7 bases from V and 6 bases from J, leaving 20 bases between. The CDR3 has 14 residues. The CDR3 loop reads CASCPGIVLSEQYF. The CDR3 bases are TGTGCCAGCTGCCCCGGGATCGTTCTCAGCGAGCAGTACTTC.

CDR3 residues: CASSYPPGGMNTEAFF. CDR3 nucleotides: TGTGCCAGCAGTTACCCGCCAGGGGGGATGAACACTGAAGCTTTCTTT. V and J are TRBV6-5 and TRBJ1-1; 7 nucleotides match TRBD1. The V and J ends lost 2 bases and 0 bases, in that order; junction bases with no gene match: 6. Germline CDR1 and CDR2: MNHEY and SVGAGI. This CDR3 is built from 16 residues.

This clone was seen a single time. Other DNA sequences of this sample code for an identical CDR3. The gene calls are TRBV9 and TRBJ2-5; TRBD2 is a possible D gene (7 bases). CDR3 length: 15 residues. V gave up 0 bases and J gave up 1 base, with 10 bases separating them. Germline CDR1 and CDR2: SGDLS and YYNGEE. CDR3 loop: CASSVAGGPQETQYF. In DNA form, the CDR3 reads TGTGCCAGCAGCGTAGCGGGGGGCCCCCAAGAGACCCAGTACTTC.

The chain has TRBV19 and TRBJ1-1; TRBD1 agrees at 11 bases. The CDR3 contains 15 residues. Germline CDR1 LNHDA, CDR2 SQIVND (reference sequence). V dropped 5 bases and J dropped 7; count of bases not matched to a gene: 9. The CDR3 DNA is TGTGCCAGTAGTGTCTTGGACAGGGGGCGCAGTGAAGCTTTCTTT. Amino acids: CASSVLDRGRSEAFF.

The chain employs TRBV6-5 and TRBJ2-7; 8 bases match TRBD2. Germline CDR1 MNHEY, CDR2 SVGAGI. Trimming took 4 bases from V and 6 from J; bases not matched to a gene: 14. This CDR3 contains 16 residues. The CDR3 DNA reads TGTGCCAGCAGTTCCCCACCGGGACTAGGGGCGGTCGAGCAGTACTTC. It translates to CASSSPPGLGAVEQYF.

V and J are TRBV19 and TRBJ2-4, with 14 bases that match TRBD2. CDR3 length: 18 amino acids. CDR1 and CDR2 (germline): LNHDA, SQIVND (reference sequence). V trimming: 5 bases; J trimming: 6 bases; junction bases outside the gene matches: 12. Here the CDR3 DNA reads TGTGCCAGTAGTGCGGGACTAGCGGGAGCCAAAAGGGGAAACATTCAGTACTTC. It specifies CASSAGLAGAKRGNIQYF.

In this sample, this clone turned up a few times. This chain's CDR3 is CASSRGDKYNEQFF. The CDR3 DNA reads TGTGCCAGCAGCCGGGGGGACAAATACAATGAGCAGTTCTTC. The chain uses TRBV7-3 and TRBJ2-1, with D possibly TRBD2 on 7 matching bases. Trimming removed 5 bases at V and 4 bases at J, with 12 bases between. This CDR3 region has 14 residues. Germline CDR1 is SGHTA and CDR2 is FQGTGA.